This T cell receptor beta chain originates from a study of cytomegalovirus exposure and HLA in healthy donors. In its sample, this clone was seen once. What it binds is not known. CDR1 LNHDA and CDR2 SQIVND come from the germline V gene (reference sequence). V dropped 4 bases and J dropped 3; count of bases not matched to a gene: 9. This CDR3 is 15 amino acids long. Clones were read by immunoSEQ multiplex PCR, and TCRdb kept only the in-frame ones, dropping some. The sample carries about 79,000 clones, 93% recorded once. Broader study findings: Among TCR beta chains, those listed as cytomegalovirus-associated numbered 164. The classifier reportedly diagnosed cytomegalovirus status with high sensitivity and specificity.

The specimen sequenced was PBMCs. This TCR derives from a woman aged 25 to 39 in good health and CMV-seronegative. The chain has TRBV19 and TRBJ2-7, with 7 bases matching TRBD1. The CDR3 region has the DNA TGTGCCAGTAGTAAGGGGGCTAACAGCATCTACGAGCAGTACTTC. Protein: CASSKGANSIYEQYF.